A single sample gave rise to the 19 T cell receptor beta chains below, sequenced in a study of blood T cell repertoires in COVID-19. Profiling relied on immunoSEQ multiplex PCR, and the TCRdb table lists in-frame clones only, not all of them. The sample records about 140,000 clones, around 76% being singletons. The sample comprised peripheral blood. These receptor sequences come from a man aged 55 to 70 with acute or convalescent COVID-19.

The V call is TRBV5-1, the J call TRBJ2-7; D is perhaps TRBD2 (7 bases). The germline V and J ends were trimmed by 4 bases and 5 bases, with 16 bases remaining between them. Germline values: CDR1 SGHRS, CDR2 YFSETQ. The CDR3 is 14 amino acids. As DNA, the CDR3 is TGCGCCAGCAGCGCCACGGGGGGCGCGGACGAGCAGTACTTC. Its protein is CASSATGGADEQYF.

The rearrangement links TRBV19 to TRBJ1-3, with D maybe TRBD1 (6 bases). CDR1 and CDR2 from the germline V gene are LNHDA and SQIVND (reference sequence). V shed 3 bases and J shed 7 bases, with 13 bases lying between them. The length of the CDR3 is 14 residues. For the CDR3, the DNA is TGTGCCAGTAGTATCGGGGGGCCGACGAACACCATATATTTT. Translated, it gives CASSIGGPTNTIYF.

As DNA, the CDR3 is TGTGCCAGCAGCGTTTTATCCGGTCCGAACACCGGGGAGCTGTTTTTT. This sequence encodes CASSVLSGPNTGELFF. The chain carries TRBV3-1 (or the pseudogene TRBV3-2) and TRBJ2-2, with D unclear. Per germline, CDR1 LGHDT and CDR2 YNNKEL (reference sequence). The CDR3 has 16 residues. The V end lost 5 bases, the J end lost 0 bases, and 13 bases lay between the germline ends.

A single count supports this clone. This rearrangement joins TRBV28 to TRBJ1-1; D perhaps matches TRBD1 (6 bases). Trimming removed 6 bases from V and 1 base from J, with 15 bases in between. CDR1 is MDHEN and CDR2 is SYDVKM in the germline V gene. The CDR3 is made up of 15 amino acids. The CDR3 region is CASRTGGQGNTEAFF. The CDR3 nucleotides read TGTGCCAGCAGGACGGGGGGGCAAGGGAACACTGAAGCTTTCTTT.

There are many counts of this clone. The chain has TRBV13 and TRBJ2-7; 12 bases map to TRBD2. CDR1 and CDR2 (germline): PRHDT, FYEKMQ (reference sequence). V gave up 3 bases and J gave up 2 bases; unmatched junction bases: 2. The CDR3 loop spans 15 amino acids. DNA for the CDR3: TGTGCCAGCAGCTTTTGGACTAGCGGGACCTACGAGCAGTACTTC. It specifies CASSFWTSGTYEQYF.

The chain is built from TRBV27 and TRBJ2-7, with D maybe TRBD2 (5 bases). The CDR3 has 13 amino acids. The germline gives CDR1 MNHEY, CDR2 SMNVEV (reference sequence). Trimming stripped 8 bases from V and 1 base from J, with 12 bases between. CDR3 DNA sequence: TGTGCCAGCCTGGGTGGAGGTTCCTACGAGCAGTACTTC. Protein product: CASLGGGSYEQYF.

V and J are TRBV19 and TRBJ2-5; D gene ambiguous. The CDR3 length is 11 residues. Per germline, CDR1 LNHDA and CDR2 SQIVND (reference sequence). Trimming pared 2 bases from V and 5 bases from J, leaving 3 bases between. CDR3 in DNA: TGTGCCAGTAGTATACGGGAGACCCAGTACTTC. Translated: CASSIRETQYF. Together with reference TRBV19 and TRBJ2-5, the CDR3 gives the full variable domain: DGGITQSPKYLFRKEGQNVTLSCEQNLNHDAMYWYRQDPGQGLRLIYYSQIVNDFQKGDIAEGYSVSREKKESFPLTVTSAQKNPTAFYLCASSIRETQYFGPGTRLLVL.

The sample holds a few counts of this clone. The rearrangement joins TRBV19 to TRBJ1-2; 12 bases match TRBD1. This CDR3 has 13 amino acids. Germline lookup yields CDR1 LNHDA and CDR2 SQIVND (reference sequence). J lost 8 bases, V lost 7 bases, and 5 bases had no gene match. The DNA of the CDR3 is TGTGCCAGTACCCCGGGACAGGGGGCAGGCTACACCTTC. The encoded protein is CASTPGQGAGYTF.

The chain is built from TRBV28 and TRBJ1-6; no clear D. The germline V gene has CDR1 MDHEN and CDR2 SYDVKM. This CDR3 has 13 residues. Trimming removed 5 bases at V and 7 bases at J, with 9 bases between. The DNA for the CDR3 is TGTGCCAGCAGTCGGGAGTCAAATTCACCCCTCCACTTT. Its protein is CASSRESNSPLHF.

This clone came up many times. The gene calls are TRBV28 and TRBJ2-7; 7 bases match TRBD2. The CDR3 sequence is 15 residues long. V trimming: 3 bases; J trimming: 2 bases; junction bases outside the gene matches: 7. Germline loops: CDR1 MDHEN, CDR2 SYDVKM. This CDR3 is CASSLGLAATYEQYF. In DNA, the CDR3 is TGTGCCAGCAGTTTGGGTCTAGCGGCAACCTACGAGCAGTACTTC. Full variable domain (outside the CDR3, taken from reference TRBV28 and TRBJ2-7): DVKVTQSSRYLVKRTGEKVFLECVQDMDHENMFWYRQDPGLGLRLIYFSYDVKMKEKGDIPEGYSVSREKKERFSLILESASTNQTSMYLCASSLGLAATYEQYFGPGTRLTVT.

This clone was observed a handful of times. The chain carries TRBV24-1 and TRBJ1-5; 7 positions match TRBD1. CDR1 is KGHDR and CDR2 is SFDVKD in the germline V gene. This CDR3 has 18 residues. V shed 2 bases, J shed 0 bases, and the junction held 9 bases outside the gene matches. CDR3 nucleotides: TGTGCCACCAGTGATTGGGTGAGGGGGCAATCTAGCAATCAGCCCCAGCATTTT. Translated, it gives CATSDWVRGQSSNQPQHF.

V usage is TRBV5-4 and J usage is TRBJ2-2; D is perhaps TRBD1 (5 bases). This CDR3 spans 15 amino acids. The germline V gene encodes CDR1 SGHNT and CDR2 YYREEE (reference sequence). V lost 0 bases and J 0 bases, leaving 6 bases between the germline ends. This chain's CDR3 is CASSLEGANTGELFF. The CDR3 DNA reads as TGTGCCAGCAGCTTGGAAGGGGCGAACACCGGGGAGCTGTTTTTT.

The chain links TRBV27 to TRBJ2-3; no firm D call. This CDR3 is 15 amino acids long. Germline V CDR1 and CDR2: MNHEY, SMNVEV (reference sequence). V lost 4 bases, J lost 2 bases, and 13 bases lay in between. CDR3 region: CASSSPRSFTDTQYF. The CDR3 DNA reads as TGTGCCAGCAGTTCGCCGAGGAGTTTCACAGATACGCAGTATTTT.

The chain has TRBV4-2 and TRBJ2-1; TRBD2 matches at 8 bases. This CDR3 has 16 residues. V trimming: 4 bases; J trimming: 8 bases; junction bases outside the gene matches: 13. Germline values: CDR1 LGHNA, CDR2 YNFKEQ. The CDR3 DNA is TGTGCCAGCAGCCCCTCTCGGGGGGGCCTGCGGGATGAGCAGTTCTTC. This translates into CASSPSRGGLRDEQFF.

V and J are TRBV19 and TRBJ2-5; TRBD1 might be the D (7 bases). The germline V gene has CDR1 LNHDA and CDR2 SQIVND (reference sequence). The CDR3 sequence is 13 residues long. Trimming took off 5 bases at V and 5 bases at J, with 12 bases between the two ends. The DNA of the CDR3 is TGTGCCAGTAGTGCGGGACAGTGGGAGACCCAGTACTTC. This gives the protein CASSAGQWETQYF. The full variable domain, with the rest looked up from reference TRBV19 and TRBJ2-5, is DGGITQSPKYLFRKEGQNVTLSCEQNLNHDAMYWYRQDPGQGLRLIYYSQIVNDFQKGDIAEGYSVSREKKESFPLTVTSAQKNPTAFYLCASSAGQWETQYFGPGTRLLVL.

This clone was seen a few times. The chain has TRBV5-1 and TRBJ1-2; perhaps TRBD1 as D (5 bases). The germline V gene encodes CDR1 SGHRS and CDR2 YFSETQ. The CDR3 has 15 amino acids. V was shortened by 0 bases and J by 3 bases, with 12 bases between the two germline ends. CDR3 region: CASSLETGRDYGYTF. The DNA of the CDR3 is TGCGCCAGCAGCTTGGAGACTGGCAGGGACTATGGCTACACCTTC.

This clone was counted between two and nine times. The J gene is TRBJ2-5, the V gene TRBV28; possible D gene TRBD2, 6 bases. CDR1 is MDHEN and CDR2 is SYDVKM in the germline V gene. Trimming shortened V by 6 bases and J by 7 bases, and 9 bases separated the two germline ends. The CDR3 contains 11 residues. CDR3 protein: CASSLGGTQYF. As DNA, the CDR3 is TGTGCCAGCAGCCTCGGGGGGACCCAGTACTTC. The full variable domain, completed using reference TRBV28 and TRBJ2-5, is DVKVTQSSRYLVKRTGEKVFLECVQDMDHENMFWYRQDPGLGLRLIYFSYDVKMKEKGDIPEGYSVSREKKERFSLILESASTNQTSMYLCASSLGGTQYFGPGTRLLVL.

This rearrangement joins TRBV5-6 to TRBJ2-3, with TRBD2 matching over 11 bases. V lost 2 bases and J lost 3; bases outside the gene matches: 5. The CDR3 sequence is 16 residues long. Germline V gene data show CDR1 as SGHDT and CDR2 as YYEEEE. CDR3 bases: TGTGCCAGCAGCTTAAGAGGGACTAGCGGAACAGATACGCAGTATTTT. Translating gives CASSLRGTSGTDTQYF.

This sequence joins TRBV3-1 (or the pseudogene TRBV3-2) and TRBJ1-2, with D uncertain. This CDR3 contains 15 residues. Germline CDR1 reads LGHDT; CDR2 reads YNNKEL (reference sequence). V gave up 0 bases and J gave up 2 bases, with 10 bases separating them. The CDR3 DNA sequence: TGTGCCAGCAGCCAAGACGCAGTTATCAACTATGGCTACACCTTC. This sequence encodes CASSQDAVINYGYTF.